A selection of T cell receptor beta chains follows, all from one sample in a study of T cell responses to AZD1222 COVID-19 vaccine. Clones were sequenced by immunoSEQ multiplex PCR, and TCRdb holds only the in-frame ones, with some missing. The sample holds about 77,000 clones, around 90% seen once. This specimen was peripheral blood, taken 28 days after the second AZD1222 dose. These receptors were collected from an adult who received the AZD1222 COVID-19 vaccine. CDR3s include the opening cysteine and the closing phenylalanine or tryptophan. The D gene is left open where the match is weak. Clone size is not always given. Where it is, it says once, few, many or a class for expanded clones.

TGTGCCAGTGTTTTACCGGGACAGGGGGGCACTGAAGCTTTCTTT | CASVLPGQGGTEAFF | TRBJ1-1 | NA | TRBV9 | TRBD1
TGCGCCAGCAGCACCGGACAGGGCACAGATACGCAGTATTTT | CASSTGQGTDTQYF | TRBJ2-3 | NA | TRBV5-1 | TRBD1
TGTGCCAGCAGCTATCAGGGTACGAGTTTGAACACTGAAGCTTTCTTT | CASSYQGTSLNTEAFF | TRBJ1-1 | NA | TRBV5-8 | NA
TGCGCCAGCAGCTTGGCAGGCGGGAGAGGTGGCCACGAGCAGTACTTC | CASSLAGGRGGHEQYF | TRBJ2-7 | NA | TRBV5-1 | TRBD2
TGTGCCAGCAGTTTATCGAGGAACCTCTATGGCTACACCTTC | CASSLSRNLYGYTF | TRBJ1-2 | NA | TRBV28 | NA
TGTGCCAGCAGGATAAGGACTCCTAGCAATCAGCCCCAGCATTTT | CASRIRTPSNQPQHF | TRBJ1-5 | NA | TRBV28 | NA
TGTGCCAGTATGGACCTCGGGCCAGATACGCAGTATTTT | CASMDLGPDTQYF | TRBJ2-3 | NA | TRBV19 | NA
TGTGCCAGCAGTTTTTCGGCGTCCTACGAGCAGTACTTC | CASSFSASYEQYF | TRBJ2-7 | NA | TRBV27 | NA
TGCAGCGCGGACGGCTCCGGGACCTACAATGAGCAGTTCTTC | CSADGSGTYNEQFF | TRBJ2-1 | NA | TRBV29-1 | NA
TGCGCCAGCAGCCCCTGGCATAGCTCCTACGAGCAGTACTTC | CASSPWHSSYEQYF | TRBJ2-7 | once | TRBV4-1 | NA
TGTGCCAGCAGCTGGACGCGGACAGGGGGCCGTGAGCAGTTCTTC | CASSWTRTGGREQFF | TRBJ2-1 | NA | TRBV7-8 | TRBD1
TGTGCCAGCAGTTCCTCCTACGAGCAGTACTTC | CASSSSYEQYF | TRBJ2-7 | NA | TRBV27 | NA
TGCGCCAATGAACCCTACAATGAGCAGTTCTTC | CANEPYNEQFF | TRBJ2-1 | NA | TRBV4-1 | NA
TGTGCCAGCAGCTCGGAGGGGGGGCGGGGAGAGACCCAGTACTTC | CASSSEGGRGETQYF | TRBJ2-5 | once | TRBV11-1 | NA
TGTGCCTGGAGTGTACTCTTGATTGGCTGGTGGACTAGCGACTCCTACAATGAGCAGTTCTTC | CAWSVLLIGWWTSDSYNEQFF | TRBJ2-1 | NA | TRBV30 | TRBD2
TGTGCCAGCAGTTACGGGGGTATCTCTGAAGCTTTCTTT | CASSYGGISEAFF | TRBJ1-1 | few | TRBV6-2/TRBV6-3 | NA
TGTGCCAGCAGTGAAGCGCTAGCGCGTAATACGGATACGCAGTATTTT | CASSEALARNTDTQYF | TRBJ2-3 | once | TRBV6-1 | NA
TGTGCCAGCAGCTTATTTCTGGGCTCCTCCTACAATGAGCAGTTCTTC | CASSLFLGSSYNEQFF | TRBJ2-1 | NA | TRBV7-9 | NA
TGTGCCAGCAGCTCCAACCCAGGTGACTACGAGCAGTACTTC | CASSSNPGDYEQYF | TRBJ2-7 | NA | TRBV11-3 | NA
TGCAGCGATCGTGACCCCAGGAATCACTACACCTTC | CSDRDPRNHYTF | TRBJ1-2 | NA | TRBV29-1 | NA
TGCAGTGCGCCGATTTACAATGAGCAGTTCTTC | CSAPIYNEQFF | TRBJ2-1 | NA | TRBV20-1 | NA
TGTGCCAGCAGCCCCTACGCACTAGCGGACACAGATACGCAGTATTTT | CASSPYALADTDTQYF | TRBJ2-3 | once | TRBV7-6 | TRBD2
TGTGCCAGCAGTATGGGACAGGGGGGTCAGGACGAGCAGTACTTC | CASSMGQGGQDEQYF | TRBJ2-7 | once | TRBV28 | TRBD1
TGTGCCTGGAGCCCAGGGCGGAAGGAAAAACTGTTTTTT | CAWSPGRKEKLFF | TRBJ1-4 | NA | TRBV30 | NA
TGCAGCGTTGAGTATTCCTACGAGCAGTACTTC | CSVEYSYEQYF | TRBJ2-7 | NA | TRBV29-1 | NA
TGCAGTGCTAGTAAACAAGAGACCCAGTACTTC | CSASKQETQYF | TRBJ2-5 | NA | TRBV20-1 | NA
TGTGCCAGCAGTCTCCCCGACAGCTATGGCTACACCTTC | CASSLPDSYGYTF | TRBJ1-2 | NA | TRBV28 | NA
TGTGCCAGCCGGGACAGGAACACCGGGGAGCTGTTTTTT | CASRDRNTGELFF | TRBJ2-2 | NA | TRBV19 | TRBD1
TGTGCCAGCAGCTTGGGGGGGATTACGAACACTGAAGCTTTCTTT | CASSLGGITNTEAFF | TRBJ1-1 | once | TRBV7-6 | NA
TGTGCCACCAGTGCTAGAGCTCCAGGGGGAGATACGCAGTATTTT | CATSARAPGGDTQYF | TRBJ2-3 | NA | TRBV15 | TRBD1
TGTGCCAGCAGAACCGGGCCCCAAGAGACCCAGTACTTC | CASRTGPQETQYF | TRBJ2-5 | NA | TRBV6-1 | NA
TGTGCCAGCAGCCAAGCCATTTCCCAACAGGGGGCCCGGGAAGAGACCCAGTACTTC | CASSQAISQQGAREETQYF | TRBJ2-5 | NA | TRBV14 | TRBD1
TGTGCCAGCATTGCGCAGGGAACAGATACGCAGTATTTT | CASIAQGTDTQYF | TRBJ2-3 | once | TRBV19 | NA
TGTGCCATCAGTTCCGGGCCCTCCTACGAGCAGTACTTC | CAISSGPSYEQYF | TRBJ2-7 | NA | TRBV10-3 | NA
TGCAGCGTTGAACCGTCACCCACAGATACGCAGTATTTT | CSVEPSPTDTQYF | TRBJ2-3 | NA | TRBV29-1 | NA
TGTGCCAGCAGTTTGAGAGGGGGCACTGAAGCTTTCTTT | CASSLRGGTEAFF | TRBJ1-1 | NA | TRBV27 | NA
TGCGCCAGCAGCCCCTGGGTGGAACAGCCCCAGCATTTT | CASSPWVEQPQHF | TRBJ1-5 | NA | TRBV5-1 | NA
TGTGCCAGCAGCACCAGCTCTGGAAACACCATATATTTT | CASSTSSGNTIYF | TRBJ1-3 | NA | TRBV11-3 | NA
TGTGCCAGCAGCCCCCTGGCGGGAGGGTATACGCAGTATTTT | CASSPLAGGYTQYF | TRBJ2-3 | NA | TRBV11-2 | TRBD2
TGTGCCTGGATTACAGGGGCTTACACTGAAGCTTTCTTT | CAWITGAYTEAFF | TRBJ1-1 | NA | TRBV30 | TRBD1
TGTGCTAGTGGTTTGGCTAGCCCCCCCTACAATGAGCAGTTCTTC | CASGLASPPYNEQFF | TRBJ2-1 | NA | TRBV12-5 | NA
TGTGCCTGGGAAAGGCGGGCAGAGCAGTTCTTC | CAWERRAEQFF | TRBJ2-1 | NA | TRBV30 | NA
TGCAGTGCCCAACAGGGAAGAGGAGCTTTCTTT | CSAQQGRGAFF | TRBJ1-1 | NA | TRBV20-1 | NA
TGTGCCAGCAGTTACTCGGAGGGGTTCGACGAGCAGTACTTC | CASSYSEGFDEQYF | TRBJ2-7 | NA | TRBV6-5 | NA
TGTGCCGCCTCGAGTCCGGCGCACGATCAGCCCCAGCATTTT | CAASSPAHDQPQHF | TRBJ1-5 | NA | TRBV19 | NA
TGTGCCAGCAGCCACGGGACTAGCGACAATGAGCAGTTCTTC | CASSHGTSDNEQFF | TRBJ2-1 | NA | TRBV7-9 | TRBD2
TGTGCCAGCAGCTTAACGGCCGGCGGACTAAACGCAGACAATGAGCAGTTCTTC | CASSLTAGGLNADNEQFF | TRBJ2-1 | NA | TRBV7-3 | NA